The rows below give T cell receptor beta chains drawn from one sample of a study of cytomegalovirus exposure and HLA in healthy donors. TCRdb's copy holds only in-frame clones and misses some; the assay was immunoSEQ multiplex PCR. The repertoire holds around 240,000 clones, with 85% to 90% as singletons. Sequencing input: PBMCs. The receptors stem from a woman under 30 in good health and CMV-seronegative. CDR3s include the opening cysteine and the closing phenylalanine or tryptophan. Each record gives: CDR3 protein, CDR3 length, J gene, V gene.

CSVAGTGDEQYF	12	TRBJ2-7	TRBV29-1
CASSSGQGGLGYGYTF	16	TRBJ1-2	TRBV27
CASSRGSGRVSSGNTIYF	18	TRBJ1-3	TRBV4-1
CASSLGQGMNTEAFF	15	TRBJ1-1	TRBV5-4
CACGQGDYGYTF	12	TRBJ1-2	TRBV30
CASSVAERASSYNEQFF	17	TRBJ2-1	TRBV9
CASSQELRGNGYTF	14	TRBJ1-2	TRBV7-9
CASSLSGGSNEKLFF	15	TRBJ1-4	TRBV5-4
CASTRTGDTEAFF	13	TRBJ1-1	TRBV6-5
CASSLNGRGNTEAFF	15	TRBJ1-1	TRBV7-3
CASSQWDRGDEQFF	14	TRBJ2-1	TRBV4-1
CATSRDSGGRTDTQYF	16	TRBJ2-3	TRBV15